This TCR beta chain was found in a study of cytomegalovirus exposure and HLA in healthy donors. Whole-study context: Most genotyped donors, 65% to 85% of around 370, had Caucasian-associated genetic ancestry. Findings and limits, study-wide: As a later analysis showed, a missense DCLRE1C variant was linked to trimming of TCR beta V- and J-genes.

Unmatched junction bases numbered 0, after V lost 3 bases and J lost 6 bases. The germline V gene encodes CDR1 SGDLS and CDR2 YYNGEE. CDR3 size: 12 residues. Worth noting for this clone: Its antigen is unidentified.

A multiplex PCR was run with 60 Vbeta primers and 13 Jbeta primers. The table came from immunoSEQ multiplex PCR; TCRdb's copy has only in-frame clones and leaves some out. The table has tens of thousands of clones, just under 80% seen once. This clonotype originated in a male donor in good health and CMV-seropositive. The chain recombines TRBV9 with TRBJ2-1; 7 bases fit TRBD1. Sequences were obtained from PBMCs. The CDR3 DNA sequence: TGTGCCAGCAGCGGACAGGGCAATGAGCAGTTCTTC. Translating gives CASSGQGNEQFF.